What follows are 29 T cell receptor gamma chains derived from one specimen sequenced in a study of Vδ1+ human thymocytes. General study points: Thymic TRG and TRD repertoires appeared highly polyclonal, with Gaussian CDR3 length distributions.

These receptors are not linked to any known antigen. Sequences come from RNA converted to cDNA by reverse transcription. The CDR3 regions were amplified by multiplex PCR from V-gene primers to a constant-region primer. TCRdb reanalyzed the multiplex PCR reads using CATT. The profile shows several thousand gamma-chain clones, around three fifths of them singletons. The sample consisted of Vdelta1+ gamma-delta thymocytes from the thymus. The subset: FACS-sorted CD3+ TCRalphabeta- TCRVdelta1+ TCRVdelta2- thymocytes. The receptors come from a girl in the first two years of life who had congenital heart surgery.

This clone was counted a few times. No call exists for the J gene, whereas the V gene is TRGV9. CDR3 size: 10 residues. The germline V gene encodes CDR1 GITISATS and CDR2 ISYDGTV (reference sequence). The CDR3 sequence: CALWEVSKLF. Written as DNA, the CDR3 is TGTGCCTTGTGGGAGGTTAGTAAACTCTTT.

The rearrangement uses TRGV4 and TRGJ1 or TRGJ2. No J segment appears in TCRdb, so it was assigned here by matching the sequence to germline. The trim removed 6 bases at V and 8 bases at J, leaving 4 bases unmatched. CDR3 length: 10 amino acids. The germline CDR1 and CDR2 sequences are EGSTGY and YDSYTSSV. In DNA form, the CDR3 reads TGTGCCACCTGGACTGATAAGAAACTCTTT. It encodes CATWTDKKLF.

This clone was counted a few times. V is TRGV2 and J is TRGJP2. V lost 0 bases and J lost 11; bases outside the gene matches: 9. The germline gives CDR1 EGSNGY, CDR2 YDSYNSKV. The CDR3 consists of 14 residues. CDR3 DNA sequence: TGTGCCACCTGGGACGGGCATCTATGGTGGATCAAGACGTTT. Its translation is CATWDGHLWWIKTF.

This clone was detected a few times. This sequence joins TRGV9 and TRGJ1 or TRGJ2. This CDR3 spans 12 amino acids. CDR1 is GITISATS and CDR2 is ISYDGTV in the germline V gene (reference sequence). V shed 0 bases and J 14 bases; nucleotides not matched to a gene: 10. CDR3 protein: CALWEVQLAELF. In DNA, the CDR3 is TGTGCCTTGTGGGAGGTGCAATTGGCCGAACTCTTT.

On this clone: Other DNA sequences in the sample encode the same CDR3. The chain is built from TRGV9 and TRGJ1 or TRGJ2. No J gene is reported in TCRdb; it was inferred here by comparing the DNA with germline. The germline V gene encodes CDR1 GITISATS and CDR2 ISYDGTV (reference sequence). The junction had 3 bases not matched to a gene; V was cut back by 2 bases and J by 2 bases. There are 13 residues in the CDR3. CDR3 loop: CALWEAYYYKKLF. The CDR3 DNA reads TGTGCCTTGTGGGAGGCCTATTATTATAAGAAACTCTTT.

The rearrangement joins TRGV5 to TRGJ1 or TRGJ2. CDR3 length: 12 amino acids. V lost 0 bases, J lost 5 bases, and 1 base stayed unmatched. Germline V lookup: CDR1 VINAFY, CDR2 YDVSNSKD. CDR3 sequence: CATWDRHYKKLF. The DNA for the CDR3 is TGTGCCACCTGGGACAGGCATTATAAGAAACTCTTT.

The genes are TRGV8 and TRGJP1. The J gene was not available in TCRdb and was assigned here by matching the DNA to germline segments. The CDR3 has 14 amino acids. Germline V gives CDR1 VENAVY, CDR2 YDSYNSRV. V lost 4 bases, J lost 0 bases, and 2 bases stayed unmatched. The CDR3 region is CATWENTTGWFKIF. Here the CDR3 DNA reads TGTGCCACCTGGGAGAATACCACTGGTTGGTTCAAGATATTT.

The chain links TRGV9 to TRGJ1 or TRGJ2. No J gene was available from TCRdb, and it was assigned here by a germline match of the DNA. The J segment lost 10 bases and the V segment lost 0 bases, leaving 24 bases of the junction unmatched. Germline V gene sequence: CDR1 GITISATS, CDR2 ISYDGTV (reference sequence). The CDR3 is made up of 18 amino acids. The CDR3 loop is CALWEVSGNLSAGPKKLF. The CDR3, as DNA: TGTGCCTTGTGGGAGGTGAGCGGTAATCTTTCAGCCGGGCCGAAGAAACTCTTT.

V usage is TRGV2 and J usage is TRGJ1 or TRGJ2. The J gene was not available in TCRdb and was assigned here by matching the DNA to germline segments. Trimming at V came to 2 bases and at J to 10 bases, leaving 11 bases not matched to a gene. This CDR3 contains 13 residues. CDR1 is EGSNGY and CDR2 is YDSYNSKV in the germline V gene. CDR3 protein: CATWDAQRGKKLF. The CDR3 bases are TGTGCCACCTGGGACGCTCAAAGGGGAAAGAAACTCTTT.

Concerning this clone itself: The junction differs from germline at one of its ends, possibly a read error. The genes are TRGV8 and TRGJ1 or TRGJ2. No J gene was available from TCRdb, and it was assigned here by a germline match of the DNA. This CDR3 region has 14 residues. CDR1 VENAVY and CDR2 YDSYNSRV come from the germline V gene. In DNA form, the CDR3 reads TGTGCCACCTGGGGTAGGGGCCCATGGTATAAGAAACTCTTT. The encoded protein is CATWGRGPWYKKLF.

This clone turned up a few times. The V call is TRGV3, the J call TRGJP2. TCRdb gives no J gene; it was assigned here by matching the DNA to germline. CDR3 size: 15 residues. Germline V gene lookup returns CDR1 VTNTFY and CDR2 YDVSTARD (reference sequence). The ends lost 3 bases at V and 0 bases at J; junction bases unmatched: 4. This chain's CDR3 is CATWDADSSDWIKTF. CDR3 DNA: TGTGCCACCTGGGACGCGGATAGTAGTGATTGGATCAAGACGTTT.

The chain is built from TRGV8 and TRGJ1 or TRGJ2. No J segment appears in TCRdb, so it was assigned here by matching the sequence to germline. V lost 0 bases to trimming and J lost 3 bases; unmatched junction nucleotides: 8. CDR3 length: 15 residues. Germline values: CDR1 VENAVY, CDR2 YDSYNSRV. CDR3 DNA: TGTGCCACCTGGGATAGGCGAACTAGTTATTATAAGAAACTCTTT. It codes for CATWDRRTSYYKKLF.

Remarks on this clone: This clone may be a read error of a much larger clone one base away. The chain joins TRGV2 to TRGJ1 or TRGJ2. As TCRdb names no J gene, one was assigned here on the basis of a DNA match to germline. CDR1 is EGSNGY and CDR2 is YDSYNSKV in the germline V gene. The CDR3 is 13 amino acids. The J segment lost 4 bases and the V segment lost 0 bases, leaving 3 bases of the junction unmatched. CDR3 in DNA: TGTGCCACCTGGGACGGGAAGTATTATAAGAAACTCTTT. It encodes CATWDGKYYKKLF.

No call exists for the J gene, whereas the V gene is TRGV8. This CDR3 contains 10 residues. Looked up from germline, CDR1 is VENAVY and CDR2 is YDSYNSRV. This chain's CDR3 is CATWDSNGLF. CDR3 bases: TGTGCCACCTGGGATAGCAACGGACTCTTT.

The chain employs TRGV8 and TRGJ1 or TRGJ2. Germline assignment: CDR1 VENAVY and CDR2 YDSYNSRV. J lost 10 bases, V lost 0 bases, and 9 bases had no gene match. This CDR3 is built from 13 residues. The CDR3, as DNA: TGTGCCACCTGGGATAGGTGGAAGGGGAAGAAACTCTTT. This encodes CATWDRWKGKKLF.

The chain combines TRGV9 with TRGJ1 or TRGJ2. TCRdb does not report a J gene; here it was assigned by matching the DNA to germline references. Trimming at V came to 0 bases and at J to 10 bases, leaving 18 bases not matched to a gene. Germline-derived CDR1 and CDR2 are GITISATS and ISYDGTV (reference sequence). This CDR3 contains 16 residues. The CDR3 reads CALWEVQWRGKGKKLF. CDR3 nucleotide sequence: TGTGCCTTGTGGGAGGTGCAGTGGAGGGGGAAAGGAAAGAAACTCTTT.

This clone was seen once. The genes are TRGV9 and TRGJP. TCRdb carries no J gene annotation; the J gene was assigned here by matching the DNA with germline. The germline V gene encodes CDR1 GITISATS and CDR2 ISYDGTV (reference sequence). The J segment lost 5 bases and the V segment lost 2 bases, leaving 6 bases of the junction unmatched. This CDR3 region has 17 residues. CDR3 nucleotide sequence: TGTGCCTTGTGGGAGGGACCCAAAGAGTTGGGCAAAAAAATCAAGGTATTT. Its translation: CALWEGPKELGKKIKVF.

As regards this clone: Within the sample, other DNA sequences also encode this same CDR3. The V gene is TRGV2, the J gene TRGJ1 or TRGJ2. TCRdb leaves out the J gene; it was filled in here by matching the DNA to germline. V was pared by 0 bases and J by 6 bases, with 5 bases of the junction left unmatched. Looked up from germline, CDR1 is EGSNGY and CDR2 is YDSYNSKV. The CDR3 is made up of 13 amino acids. The CDR3 nucleotides are TGTGCCACCTGGGACGGGCGGAGTTATAAGAAACTCTTT. Amino acids: CATWDGRSYKKLF.

About this clone: At the DNA level, this CDR3 is encoded by other sequences in the same sample as well. The gene calls are TRGV2 and TRGJP2. TCRdb lists no J gene, so it was determined here by aligning the DNA to germline. This CDR3 is built from 15 residues. V lost 0 bases and J lost 3; bases outside the gene matches: 4. Per the germline V gene, CDR1 is EGSNGY and CDR2 is YDSYNSKV. CDR3 DNA sequence: TGTGCCACCTGGGACGGGCAAGGTAGTGATTGGATCAAGACGTTT. This gives the protein CATWDGQGSDWIKTF.

V is TRGV4 and J is TRGJ1 or TRGJ2. Because TCRdb records no J gene, it was assigned here through a match of the DNA to germline. The CDR3 has 12 amino acids. The trim removed 3 bases at V and 6 bases at J, leaving 5 bases unmatched. Germline V lookup: CDR1 EGSTGY, CDR2 YDSYTSSV. CDR3 DNA sequence: TGTGCCACCTGGGATTTAAGTTATAAGAAACTCTTT. It specifies CATWDLSYKKLF.

This chain connects TRGV8 to TRGJ1 or TRGJ2. TCRdb supplies no J gene; here it was assigned by aligning the nucleotide sequence to germline. The CDR3 loop spans 13 amino acids. V lost 4 bases to trimming and J lost 3 bases; unmatched junction nucleotides: 6. The germline V gene has CDR1 VENAVY and CDR2 YDSYNSRV. The CDR3 sequence is CATWEPFYYKKLF. CDR3 nucleotide sequence: TGTGCCACCTGGGAGCCCTTTTATTATAAGAAACTCTTT.

Regarding this clone: This CDR3 is also generated by other DNA sequences in the sample. The chain combines TRGV3 with TRGJP2. The J gene, left out of TCRdb, was set here by checking the DNA against germline. Trimming at V came to 0 bases and at J to 5 bases, leaving 12 bases not matched to a gene. CDR3 length: 17 amino acids. CDR1 is VTNTFY, CDR2 YDVSTARD, per germline (reference sequence). The CDR3 reads CATWDRPIVGSDWIKTF. In DNA form, the CDR3 reads TGTGCCACCTGGGACAGGCCCATAGTCGGCAGTGATTGGATCAAGACGTTT.

V is TRGV9 and J is TRGJ1 or TRGJ2. No J segment appears in TCRdb, so it was assigned here by matching the sequence to germline. The CDR3 has 14 amino acids. From germline, CDR1 is GITISATS and CDR2 ISYDGTV (reference sequence). After removal of 2 bases from V and 0 bases from J, the junction contained 4 bases not matched to a gene. The CDR3 loop reads CALWEGENYYKKLF. The CDR3 nucleotides read TGTGCCTTGTGGGAGGGAGAGAATTATTATAAGAAACTCTTT.

The J gene was reported as TRGJ1 or TRGJ2; the V gene went uncalled. This CDR3 is 13 amino acids long. The CDR3 nucleotides are TGTGCCACCTGGGACGGAGGGTATTATAAGAAACTCTTT. Translating gives CATWDGGYYKKLF.

This clone was seen only a few times. This sequence joins TRGV9 and TRGJ1 or TRGJ2. Here the J gene was assigned by germline matching of the DNA, as TCRdb has none. The length of the CDR3 is 14 residues. Germline CDR1 and CDR2: GITISATS and ISYDGTV (reference sequence). The junction had 13 bases not matched to a gene; V was cut back by 0 bases and J by 11 bases. Here the CDR3 DNA reads TGTGCCTTGTGGGAGGTGCGGGGGCAATGTCAGAAACTCTTT. This codes for CALWEVRGQCQKLF.

V gene TRGV9 combines with J gene TRGJ1 or TRGJ2. Germline values: CDR1 GITISATS, CDR2 ISYDGTV (reference sequence). CDR3 length: 14 amino acids. Unmatched junction bases numbered 8, after V lost 0 bases and J lost 6 bases. The CDR3 spells CALWEVRVSYKKLF. CDR3 sequence (DNA): TGTGCCTTGTGGGAGGTGCGGGTTTCTTATAAGAAACTCTTT.

Concerning this clone itself: Additional DNA sequences in this sample encode the identical CDR3. The rearrangement joins TRGV2 to TRGJ1 or TRGJ2. The J gene, not given by TCRdb, was assigned here from a germline match of the nucleotide sequence. CDR1 is EGSNGY, CDR2 YDSYNSKV, per germline. J gave up 7 bases and V 0 bases, and 6 bases lay outside the gene matches. CDR3 length: 13 amino acids. The CDR3 reads CATWDGRSYKKLF. The DNA of the CDR3 is TGTGCCACCTGGGACGGGCGGTCGTATAAGAAACTCTTT.

This clone was found a few times. The chain recombines TRGV3 with TRGJP2. Losses at the gene ends were 2 bases for V and 7 bases for J; bases not matched to a gene: 4. The CDR3 runs to 13 residues. Looked up from germline, CDR1 is VTNTFY and CDR2 is YDVSTARD (reference sequence). CDR3: CATWDISDWIKTF. As DNA, the CDR3 is TGTGCCACCTGGGACATCTCTGATTGGATCAAGACGTTT.

This chain connects TRGV2 to TRGJ1 or TRGJ2. Here the J gene was assigned by germline matching of the DNA, as TCRdb has none. CDR1 EGSNGY and CDR2 YDSYNSKV come from the germline V gene. The CDR3 is 16 amino acids. The trim removed 0 bases at V and 8 bases at J, leaving 16 bases unmatched. The CDR3 sequence is CATWDGPELGGDKKLF. The CDR3 DNA is TGTGCCACCTGGGACGGGCCGGAGCTTGGAGGGGATAAGAAACTCTTT.